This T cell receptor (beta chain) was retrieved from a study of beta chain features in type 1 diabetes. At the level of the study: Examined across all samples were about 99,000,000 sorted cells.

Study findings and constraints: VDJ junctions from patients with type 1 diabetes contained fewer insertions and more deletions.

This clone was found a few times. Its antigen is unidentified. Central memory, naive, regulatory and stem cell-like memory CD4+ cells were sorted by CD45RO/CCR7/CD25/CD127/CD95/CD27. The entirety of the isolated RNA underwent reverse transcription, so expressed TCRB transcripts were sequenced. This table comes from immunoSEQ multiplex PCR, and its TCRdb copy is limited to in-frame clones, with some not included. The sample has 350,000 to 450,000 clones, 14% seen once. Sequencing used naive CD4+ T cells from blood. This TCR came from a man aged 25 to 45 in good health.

The CDR3 nucleotides are TGCGCCAGCAGCTCATCTCTAGCGAGGAGATTCACAGATACGCAGTATTTT. Translation: CASSSSLARRFTDTQYF. This chain connects TRBV5-1 to TRBJ2-3, with a possible D match to TRBD2 (6 bases). The CDR3 spans 17 residues. CDR1 SGHRS and CDR2 YFSETQ come from the germline V gene. The V gene lost 3 bases and the J gene lost 2 bases, with 19 bases spanning the gap.